Below, 10 T cell receptor beta chains from the same sample are listed, as sequenced in a study of CD8 T cells in ankylosing spondylitis. TCRdb passed the 5' RACE reads through MiXCR, listing each CDR3 protein once. This sample carries tens of thousands of distinct CDR3 sequences, 2.5% to 3% of them seen once, and the ten largest clones take 6.5% to 9.5%. Material for sequencing was blood, either unsorted or a sorted T cell fraction (not recorded which). The receptors come from a female donor with ankylosing spondylitis or in good health (not recorded which).

This clonotype was counted ten times or more. CDR3: CASSVEGQGGYGYTF. CDR3 sequence (DNA): TGTGCCAGCAGCGTAGAGGGACAGGGGGGCTATGGCTACACCTTC. The rearrangement uses TRBV9 and TRBJ1-2; 11 bases line up with TRBD1. Germline trimming cut 0 bases from V and 4 bases from J; bases unmatched to any gene: 2. The CDR3 is made up of 15 amino acids. The germline V gene has CDR1 SGDLS and CDR2 YYNGEE.

This clonotype was seen at least ten times. The genes are TRBV9 and TRBJ2-7; TRBD2 matches 9 bases. The CDR3 runs to 15 residues. With 1 base clipped from V and 2 bases from J, the junction kept 4 bases outside the gene matches. Germline V gene lookup returns CDR1 SGDLS and CDR2 YYNGEE. CDR3 DNA sequence: TGTGCCAGCAGCGTAAGCGCGGGAGGGCCCTACGAGCAGTACTTC. Amino acid sequence: CASSVSAGGPYEQYF.

This clonotype was observed many times. The chain carries TRBV9 and TRBJ2-1; D possibly matches TRBD1 or TRBD2 (5 bases each). Looked up from germline, CDR1 is SGDLS and CDR2 is YYNGEE. The CDR3 consists of 15 residues. The ends were cut back, 2 bases at V and 9 bases at J, with 18 bases in the middle. CDR3 protein: CASSVGLAGVGEQFF. The CDR3, as DNA: TGTGCCAGCAGCGTGGGGCTAGCCGGGGTTGGTGAGCAGTTCTTC.

This clonotype was seen ten or more times. The J gene is TRBJ2-5, the V gene TRBV9; 8 bases fit TRBD2. The CDR3 spans 14 residues. V trimming: 4 bases; J trimming: 5 bases; junction bases outside the gene matches: 7. CDR1 and CDR2 (germline): SGDLS, YYNGEE. The CDR3 DNA follows: TGTGCCAGCAGCACAGTAGCGGGGAGGGAGACCCAGTACTTC. Its translation: CASSTVAGRETQYF.

This clonotype has a count of ten or more. This rearrangement joins TRBV9 to TRBJ2-1; no reliable D call. Germline V gives CDR1 SGDLS, CDR2 YYNGEE. The ends were cut back, 4 bases at V and 6 bases at J, with 17 bases in the middle. The CDR3 length is 15 residues. CDR3 sequence: CASSPHMELGNEQFF. As DNA, the CDR3 is TGTGCCAGCAGCCCACACATGGAGTTGGGCAATGAGCAGTTCTTC. Looking up the rest from reference TRBV9 and TRBJ2-1 gives the full variable domain: DSGVTQTPKHLITATGQRVTLRCSPRSGDLSVYWYQQSLDQGLQFLIQYYNGEERAKGNILERFSAQQFPDLHSELNLSSLELGDSALYFCASSPHMELGNEQFFGPGTRLTVL.

This clonotype was counted at least ten times. This chain links TRBV9 with TRBJ2-1; D may be TRBD2 (6 bases). V was cut by 0 bases and J by 0 bases, with 7 bases left in between. Looked up from germline, CDR1 is SGDLS and CDR2 is YYNGEE. This CDR3 is built from 15 residues. The CDR3 here is CASSVVGGSYNEQFF. CDR3 sequence (DNA): TGTGCCAGCAGCGTAGTCGGGGGCTCCTACAATGAGCAGTTCTTC.

This clonotype was counted ten times or more. The chain couples TRBV9 to TRBJ2-7; D perhaps matches TRBD2 (6 bases). V was pared by 4 bases and J by 0 bases, with 11 bases between. The length of the CDR3 is 14 residues. CDR1 is SGDLS and CDR2 is YYNGEE in the germline V gene. CDR3 residues: CASSRDWSSYEQYF. The CDR3 DNA reads TGTGCCAGCAGCCGGGACTGGAGCTCCTACGAGCAGTACTTC.

There are many counts of this clonotype. The CDR3 DNA reads as TGTGCCAGCAACAGAGGAATGGAAACAGATACGCAGTATTTT. As protein: CASNRGMETDTQYF. The chain combines TRBV9 with TRBJ2-3; D is unresolved. The germline V and J ends were trimmed by 6 bases and 3 bases, with 14 bases remaining between them. CDR3 size: 14 residues. CDR1 and CDR2 (germline): SGDLS, YYNGEE.

This clonotype occurred a few times. The chain has TRBV9 and TRBJ2-1, with TRBD2 matching 12 bases. Germline V lookup: CDR1 SGDLS, CDR2 YYNGEE. V shed 3 bases, J shed 12 bases, and the junction held 10 bases outside the gene matches. This CDR3 has 15 amino acids. CDR3 DNA sequence: TGTGCCAGCAGCGCTGGGGCTAGCGGGAGGGCCTGGCAGTTCTTC. This gives the protein CASSAGASGRAWQFF. Combining the CDR3 with reference TRBV9 and TRBJ2-1 gives the whole variable domain DSGVTQTPKHLITATGQRVTLRCSPRSGDLSVYWYQQSLDQGLQFLIQYYNGEERAKGNILERFSAQQFPDLHSELNLSSLELGDSALYFCASSAGASGRAWQFFGPGTRLTVL.

This clonotype is classed as medium-sized. V usage is TRBV9 and J usage is TRBJ2-1; 7 bases match TRBD2. The CDR3 has 15 amino acids. Trimming at V came to 0 bases and at J to 6 bases, leaving 6 bases not matched to a gene. Germline assignment: CDR1 SGDLS and CDR2 YYNGEE. The CDR3 sequence: CASSVGLADFNEQFF. The CDR3 DNA reads TGTGCCAGCAGCGTAGGGCTAGCGGATTTCAATGAGCAGTTCTTC.